The next 32 T cell receptor beta chains were all read from a single sample in a study of blood T cell repertoires in COVID-19 (dated by TCRdb to about 2020). Library preparation was by the immunoSEQ multiplex PCR assay. TCRdb carries this immuneACCESS record with in-frame sequences only. Its versions omit some clonotypes, under half of them owing to an unresolved V gene in the studies checked, with the rest unexplained. Within this sample are 250,000 to 300,000 clones, with 85% to 90% of them counted one time only. The biggest ten clones account for around 5% of the sample. The material sequenced was peripheral blood. These receptors came from a woman aged 55-70 years with COVID-19, enrolled during active disease.

The V and J genes are TRBV11-2 and TRBJ1-3; possible D gene TRBD1, 5 bases. Trimming left V 2 bases short and J 0 bases short, with 14 bases between. This CDR3 region has 17 residues. CDR1 and CDR2 (germline): SGHAT, FQNNGV. CDR3 amino acids: CASSLSWQGGSGNTIYF. In DNA, the CDR3 is TGTGCCAGCAGCTTAAGTTGGCAGGGTGGCTCTGGAAACACCATATATTTT.

The chain recombines TRBV5-5 with TRBJ2-1; TRBD2 agrees at 7 bases. The CDR3 spans 15 residues. J lost 4 bases, V lost 0 bases, and 4 bases had no gene match. The germline V gene encodes CDR1 SGHKS and CDR2 YYEKEE (reference sequence). For the CDR3, the DNA is TGTGCCAGCAGCTTGGGTCTAGCGGTTTACAATGAGCAGTTCTTC. The encoded protein is CASSLGLAVYNEQFF. The full variable domain, with the rest looked up from reference TRBV5-5 and TRBJ2-1, is DAGVTQSPTHLIKTRGQQVTLRCSPISGHKSVSWYQQVLGQGPQFIFQYYEKEERGRGNFPDRFSARQFPNYSSELNVNALLLGDSALYLCASSLGLAVYNEQFFGPGTRLTVL.

This chain connects TRBV18 to TRBJ2-5, with TRBD2 matching over 7 bases. The J segment lost 4 bases and the V segment lost 6 bases, leaving 11 bases of the junction unmatched. In germline, CDR1 is KGHSH, CDR2 LQKENI. The CDR3 is 15 amino acids. The DNA for the CDR3 is TGTGCCAGCTCCCAAAGGACTAGGTTCGCAGAGACCCAGTACTTC. It codes for CASSQRTRFAETQYF.

The chain employs TRBV12-1 and TRBJ1-5; TRBD1, as called in the table, went unchecked against the DNA. TRBV12-1 is a pseudogene. CDR3 length: 16 residues. This chain's CDR3 is CASSHQGAISNQPQHF. The CDR3 DNA is TGTGCCAGCAGCCATCAGGGGGCTATTAGCAATCAGCCCCAGCATTTT.

The rearrangement links TRBV10-1 to TRBJ2-3, with 9 bases that match TRBD2. J lost 6 bases, V lost 4 bases, and 17 bases had no gene match. The CDR3 is 18 residues long. Germline lookup yields CDR1 WNHNN and CDR2 SYGVQD (reference sequence). CDR3 loop: CASSVIAGGLNPGDTQYF. For the CDR3, the DNA is TGCGCCAGCAGTGTTATTGCGGGAGGGTTAAACCCCGGGGATACGCAGTATTTT.

The chain couples TRBV7-3 to TRBJ1-2, with TRBD1 as a possible D gene (5 bases). V shed 2 bases and J shed 1 base, with 5 bases lying between them. CDR3 length: 13 residues. Germline CDR1 SGHTA, CDR2 FQGTGA. CDR3 nucleotides: TGTGCCAGCAGCTTAGGACATAACTATGGCTACACCTTC. Translated: CASSLGHNYGYTF.

Written as DNA, the CDR3 is TGTGCCAGTAGTATGGGTAGCGGGGGACAAAACATTCAGTACTTC. This codes for CASSMGSGGQNIQYF. This chain connects TRBV19 to TRBJ2-4; TRBD2 matches 9 bases. The V and J ends lost 3 bases and 5 bases, in that order; junction bases with no gene match: 5. The length of the CDR3 is 15 residues. Germline values: CDR1 LNHDA, CDR2 SQIVND (reference sequence).

This chain joins TRBV3-1 (or the pseudogene TRBV3-2) and TRBJ1-6, with 10 bases identical to TRBD1. CDR1 is LGHDT and CDR2 is YNNKEL in the germline V gene (reference sequence). The V segment lost 2 bases and the J segment 6 bases; nucleotides outside the gene matches: 4. The CDR3 has 16 amino acids. CDR3 protein: CASSQQTGGLNSPLHF. CDR3 bases: TGTGCCAGCAGCCAACAGACAGGGGGCCTTAATTCACCCCTCCACTTT.

The chain recombines TRBV7-6 with TRBJ2-1; 14 nucleotides match TRBD2. The CDR3 contains 16 residues. Unmatched junction bases numbered 9, after V lost 5 bases and J lost 9 bases. Germline V gene lookup returns CDR1 SGHVS and CDR2 FNYEAQ. The CDR3 loop reads CASSLPGLAGVREQFF. The CDR3, as DNA: TGTGCCAGCAGCCTACCGGGACTAGCGGGAGTACGTGAGCAGTTCTTC.

The V and J genes are TRBV7-9 and TRBJ1-2; 9 nucleotides line up with TRBD1. CDR1 is SEHNR, CDR2 FQNEAQ, per germline (reference sequence). The CDR3 sequence is 14 residues long. V trimming: 3 bases; J trimming: 6 bases; junction bases outside the gene matches: 5. Here the CDR3 DNA reads TGTGCCAGCAGCTTCCGGGACAGGGCGGATGGCTACACCTTC. Protein product: CASSFRDRADGYTF.

The chain uses TRBV7-6 and TRBJ2-1; 9 nucleotides match TRBD2. The V and J ends lost 1 base and 2 bases, in that order; junction bases with no gene match: 3. The CDR3 length is 16 residues. Germline CDR1 and CDR2: SGHVS and FNYEAQ. CDR3 sequence (DNA): TGTGCCAGCAGCTTAGGGAGCGGGAGGACCTACAATGAGCAGTTCTTC. It codes for CASSLGSGRTYNEQFF.

This rearrangement joins TRBV9 to TRBJ2-3, with TRBD2 matching 7 bases. This CDR3 is 17 amino acids long. Trimming at V came to 4 bases and at J to 0 bases, leaving 11 bases not matched to a gene. Germline CDR1 SGDLS, CDR2 YYNGEE. The CDR3 DNA follows: TGTGCCAGCAGCCCCCGGGGAGGGCCAACTAGCACAGATACGCAGTATTTT. This encodes CASSPRGGPTSTDTQYF.

The chain combines TRBV15 with TRBJ1-5, with 7 bases lining up with TRBD1. The CDR3 has 17 amino acids. Germline CDR1 is LNHNV and CDR2 is YYDKDF (reference sequence). V lost 0 bases, J lost 5 bases, and 10 bases stayed unmatched. The CDR3 nucleotides are TGTGCCACCAGCAGAGATTTTAACAGGGGATTAGATCAGCCCCAGCATTTT. This sequence encodes CATSRDFNRGLDQPQHF.

V is TRBV27 and J is TRBJ1-2, with 11 bases fitting TRBD1. Germline-derived CDR1 and CDR2 are MNHEY and SMNVEV (reference sequence). The CDR3 consists of 16 residues. V was clipped by 3 bases and J by 7 bases; unmatched bases: 10. In DNA, the CDR3 is TGTGCCAGCAGTTTGCGGACAGGGGGCGGTTTGGGTGGCTACACCTTC. Protein product: CASSLRTGGGLGGYTF.

V gene TRBV18 combines with J gene TRBJ2-6; 9 nucleotides match TRBD1. Germline V gene sequence: CDR1 KGHSH, CDR2 LQKENI. The CDR3 loop spans 19 amino acids. V was clipped by 3 bases and J by 4 bases; unmatched bases: 13. The CDR3 protein is CASSPPGTGRISGANVLTF. CDR3 DNA: TGTGCCAGCTCACCCCCCGGGACAGGGAGGATTTCCGGGGCCAACGTCCTGACTTTC.

The genes are TRBV4-2 and TRBJ2-7; maybe TRBD1 (6 bases). Trimming pared 5 bases from V and 4 bases from J, leaving 12 bases between. Per germline, CDR1 LGHNA and CDR2 YNFKEQ. The CDR3 is 13 residues long. The CDR3 DNA sequence: TGTGCCAGCAGCTCAGGACAGAAATACGAGCAGTACTTC. It yields the protein CASSSGQKYEQYF.

This rearrangement joins TRBV27 to TRBJ1-2; TRBD1 matches 7 bases. The junction had 11 bases not matched to a gene; V was cut back by 5 bases and J by 2 bases. Germline V lookup: CDR1 MNHEY, CDR2 SMNVEV (reference sequence). The length of the CDR3 is 16 residues. CDR3 sequence reads: CASSPIGVRGNYGYTF. DNA for the CDR3: TGTGCCAGCAGTCCTATTGGGGTCAGGGGGAACTATGGCTACACCTTC.

Worth noting for this clone: At the DNA level, this CDR3 is encoded by other sequences in the same sample as well. The chain employs TRBV5-1 and TRBJ2-7; 9 bases map to TRBD1. In germline, CDR1 is SGHRS, CDR2 YFSETQ. V lost 4 bases, J lost 6 bases, and 5 bases stayed unmatched. The CDR3 contains 13 residues. CDR3 DNA sequence: TGCGCCAGCAGCCGGGACAGGGCAGGCGAGCAGTACTTC. Its protein is CASSRDRAGEQYF.

The chain recombines TRBV5-1 with TRBJ1-4, with no clear D. The V gene's germline CDR1 is SGHRS and CDR2 YFSETQ. V was cut by 3 bases and J by 11 bases, with 14 bases left in between. This CDR3 is 13 amino acids long. CDR3 residues: CASSSGTSRKLFF. CDR3 DNA sequence: TGCGCCAGCAGCTCCGGTACCTCTCGGAAACTGTTTTTT.

The V and J genes are TRBV27 and TRBJ1-2, with D possibly matching TRBD1 (6 bases). V gave up 6 bases and J gave up 4 bases, with 15 bases separating them. Germline CDR1 is MNHEY and CDR2 is SMNVEV (reference sequence). This CDR3 has 14 residues. CDR3 in DNA: TGTGCCAGCAGCACCCGAGACAGGCTCTATGGCTACACCTTC. Protein product: CASSTRDRLYGYTF.

Points on this clone: One end of the junction varies from germline; a read error may be responsible. V usage is TRBV28 and J usage is TRBJ1-1, with TRBD1 as a possible D gene (5 bases). Germline V gene data show CDR1 as MDHEN and CDR2 as SYDVKM. This CDR3 has 15 residues. The CDR3 loop is CASSASFGGNAEAFF. In DNA, the CDR3 is TGTGCCAGCAGTGCCTCCTTCGGGGGGAACGCTGAAGCTTTCTTT.

The chain combines TRBV19 with TRBJ2-1, with 7 bases fitting TRBD2. The CDR3 sequence is 14 residues long. Germline V gives CDR1 LNHDA, CDR2 SQIVND (reference sequence). The junction had 7 bases not matched to a gene; V was cut back by 7 bases and J by 4 bases. The CDR3 loop is CASKRLAVYNEQFF. In DNA, the CDR3 is TGTGCCAGTAAACGGCTAGCGGTATACAATGAGCAGTTCTTC.

V gene TRBV28 combines with J gene TRBJ1-2, with 8 bases aligning to TRBD1. V shed 2 bases, J shed 2 bases, and the junction held 4 bases outside the gene matches. The CDR3 consists of 15 residues. Germline CDR1 and CDR2: MDHEN and SYDVKM. The CDR3 coding sequence is TGTGCCAGCAGTTTAGGGGCAGGGGGCAACTATGGCTACACCTTC. It is translated as CASSLGAGGNYGYTF.

The chain has TRBV5-1 and TRBJ1-1, with D hard to call. The V and J ends lost 0 bases and 6 bases respectively, with 15 bases between them. Germline V CDR1 and CDR2: SGHRS, YFSETQ. The CDR3 runs to 15 residues. Here the CDR3 DNA reads TGCGCCAGCAGCTTGGAAGGAGGAAGAGTCGCTGAAGCTTTCTTT. Translated, it gives CASSLEGGRVAEAFF.

V gene TRBV5-1 combines with J gene TRBJ2-3, with D possibly being TRBD1 (5 bases). Germline assignment: CDR1 SGHRS and CDR2 YFSETQ. This CDR3 spans 12 amino acids. The V and J ends lost 4 bases and 6 bases respectively, with 9 bases between them. The CDR3 region is CASSAGLDTQYF. The CDR3 DNA reads as TGCGCCAGCAGCGCAGGGTTGGATACGCAGTATTTT. The complete variable domain, with remaining parts taken from reference TRBV5-1 and TRBJ2-3, reads KAGVTQTPRYLIKTRGQQVTLSCSPISGHRSVSWYQQTPGQGLQFLFEYFSETQRNKGNFPGRFSGRQFSNSRSEMNVSTLELGDSALYLCASSAGLDTQYFGPGTRLTVL.

V gene TRBV6-6 combines with J gene TRBJ1-1; 12 nucleotides match TRBD1. V lost 6 bases and J lost 5; bases outside the gene matches: 10. The CDR3 runs to 16 residues. Looked up from germline, CDR1 is MNHNY and CDR2 is SVGAGI (reference sequence). CDR3 sequence: CASRRGQGAGETEAFF. The CDR3 DNA follows: TGTGCCAGCAGACGGGGACAGGGGGCTGGAGAAACTGAAGCTTTCTTT.

V and J are TRBV20-1 and TRBJ1-3; D is ambiguous. Per the germline V gene, CDR1 is DFQATT and CDR2 is SNEGSKA (reference sequence). The CDR3 totals 13 residues. V was pared by 3 bases and J by 4 bases, with 10 bases between. The CDR3 nucleotides are TGCAGTGCTAGTATAGCGTCCGGAAACACCATATATTTT. This encodes CSASIASGNTIYF.

This chain links TRBV5-1 with TRBJ1-2; D gene ambiguous. The germline gives CDR1 SGHRS, CDR2 YFSETQ. The CDR3 runs 13 residues. V lost 4 bases and J 3 bases, leaving 10 bases between the germline ends. CDR3 coding DNA: TGCGCCAGCAGCCGAGGGAGGGACTATGGCTACACCTTC. Amino acid sequence: CASSRGRDYGYTF.

The chain joins TRBV9 to TRBJ2-1, with a possible D match to TRBD2 (5 bases). Germline CDR1 and CDR2: SGDLS and YYNGEE. This CDR3 is 12 amino acids long. Trimming stripped 4 bases from V and 10 bases from J, with 12 bases between. CDR3 in DNA: TGTGCCAGCAGCCGGGGTTCGAGGGAGCAGTTCTTC. Translating it yields CASSRGSREQFF.

V usage is TRBV5-8 and J usage is TRBJ1-2; D not resolved. This CDR3 has 14 residues. Between the trimmed V and J ends, which lost 2 bases and 2 bases, there was a span of 10 bases. CDR1 and CDR2 (germline): SGHTS, YDEGEE. CDR3 in DNA: TGTGCCAGCAGCTTCCGAGGGTTCAACTATGGCTACACCTTC. It translates to CASSFRGFNYGYTF.

This rearrangement joins TRBV19 to TRBJ2-5; a possible D gene is TRBD2 (6 bases). CDR3 length: 14 residues. Germline CDR1 reads LNHDA; CDR2 reads SQIVND (reference sequence). The V and J ends lost 3 bases and 4 bases respectively, with 12 bases between them. This chain's CDR3 is CASSIGGWGETQYF. CDR3 coding DNA: TGTGCCAGTAGTATTGGGGGGTGGGGAGAGACCCAGTACTTC.

The chain is built from TRBV25-1 and TRBJ2-1; 11 positions match TRBD1. The CDR3 is made up of 18 amino acids. The V gene's germline CDR1 is MGHDK and CDR2 SYGVNS. The ends lost 1 base at V and 0 bases at J; junction bases unmatched: 5. Written as DNA, the CDR3 is TGTGCCAGCAGTGAATGGGGACAGGGGGGGACCTCCTACAATGAGCAGTTCTTC. It is translated as CASSEWGQGGTSYNEQFF.